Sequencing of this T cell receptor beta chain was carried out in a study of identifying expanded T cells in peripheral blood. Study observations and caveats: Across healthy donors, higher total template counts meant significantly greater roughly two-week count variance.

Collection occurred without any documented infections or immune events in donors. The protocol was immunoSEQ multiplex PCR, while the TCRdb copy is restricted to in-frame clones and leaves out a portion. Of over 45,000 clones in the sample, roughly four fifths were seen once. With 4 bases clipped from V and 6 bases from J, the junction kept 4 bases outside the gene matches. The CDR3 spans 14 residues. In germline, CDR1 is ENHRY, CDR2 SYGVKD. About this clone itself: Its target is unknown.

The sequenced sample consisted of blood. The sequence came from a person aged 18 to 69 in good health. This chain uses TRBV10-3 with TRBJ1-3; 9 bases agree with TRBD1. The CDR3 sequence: CAISADRGPNTIYF. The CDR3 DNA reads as TGTGCCATCAGTGCGGACAGGGGTCCAAACACCATATATTTT.